Sequencing of this T cell receptor (beta chain) was carried out in a study of blood T cell repertoires in COVID-19. Overall study context: The United States, Italy and Spain provided the acute and convalescent COVID-19 samples. Sample material is recorded as cDNA or gDNA derived from T cells, B-cell-depleted T cells, or PBMCs.

Authors' analysis steps: Amplification with reference gene primers provided the estimates of nucleated cell counts. Sequenced by immunoSEQ multiplex PCR; TCRdb stores in-frame clones only, minus some. V and J calls plus clone size are reproduced from that table; the DNA served to infer D and trimming. The table lists 120,000 to 150,000 clones, 80% to 90% of them singletons. CDR3 size: 14 residues. Germline values: CDR1 SGHDT, CDR2 YYEEEE. The ends lost 2 bases at V and 6 bases at J; junction bases unmatched: 5. Seattle-derived patients entered the study during active infection and were followed longitudinally.

The sample taken for sequencing was peripheral blood. The chain combines TRBV5-6 with TRBJ1-2; 9 bases align to TRBD1. This sequence originates from a woman in her fifties or sixties with COVID-19, enrolled during active disease. Written as DNA, the CDR3 is TGTGCCAGCAGCTTTGGGGACAGGGCGGATGGCTACACCTTC. It translates to CASSFGDRADGYTF.